This T cell receptor beta chain was profiled in a study of cytomegalovirus exposure and HLA in healthy donors. Study information: The approximately 700 first-cohort repertoires shared a platform with the 130 or so validation repertoires, as reported in a later analysis.

Findings and caveats of the study: It was found in a later analysis that first-cohort TCR clusters tended to co-occur in the approximately 120 validation repertoires. As was reported, the classifier diagnosed cytomegalovirus status with high specificity and sensitivity.

The germline V gene has CDR1 GTSNPN and CDR2 SVGIG (reference sequence). The CDR3 consists of 13 residues. The germline V and J ends were trimmed by 5 bases and 4 bases, with 14 bases remaining between them. The method was immunoSEQ multiplex PCR; TCRdb's version includes in-frame clones alone and lacks a portion of them. The data show 200,000 to 250,000 clones, with over 70% seen just once and about an eighth held by the top ten. The donors were members of the validation cohort comprising approximately 120 subjects, separate from the approximately 700-subject first cohort. This clone was detected a few times. Its antigen is currently unknown.

The TCR originated in a woman aged 25 to 39 in good health and CMV-seropositive. Sequenced sample: PBMCs. The gene calls are TRBV30 and TRBJ1-2; possible D gene TRBD1, 6 bases. The CDR3 DNA reads TGTGCCTGGGTGACGGGACATGGCTATGGCTACACCTTC. This translates into CAWVTGHGYGYTF.